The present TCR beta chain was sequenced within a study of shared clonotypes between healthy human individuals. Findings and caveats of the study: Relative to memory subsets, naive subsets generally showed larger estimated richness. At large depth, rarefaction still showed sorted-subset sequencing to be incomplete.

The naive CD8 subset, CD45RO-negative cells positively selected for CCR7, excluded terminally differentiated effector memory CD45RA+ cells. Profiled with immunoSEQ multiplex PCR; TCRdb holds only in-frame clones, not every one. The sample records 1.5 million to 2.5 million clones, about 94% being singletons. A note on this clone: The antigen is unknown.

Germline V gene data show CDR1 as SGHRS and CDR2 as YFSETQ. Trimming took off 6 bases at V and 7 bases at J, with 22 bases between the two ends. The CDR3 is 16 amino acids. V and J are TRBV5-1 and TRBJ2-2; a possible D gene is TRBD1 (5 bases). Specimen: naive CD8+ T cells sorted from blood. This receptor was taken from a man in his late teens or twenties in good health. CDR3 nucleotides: TGCGCCAGCAACTTTTTCCCCGATTTTAGGGGCGGGGAGCTGTTTTTT. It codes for CASNFFPDFRGGELFF.